A selection of T cell receptor beta chains follows, all from one sample in a study of blood T cell repertoires in COVID-19. This table comes from immunoSEQ multiplex PCR, and its TCRdb copy is limited to in-frame clones, with some not included. This sample has roughly 260,000 clones, with around 86% found just once. The material sequenced was peripheral blood. The receptor set was obtained from a man aged 35 to 55 who had recovered from COVID-19. The CDR3 runs from the conserved cysteine through the conserved F or W. The order of the fields is CDR3 protein, CDR3 DNA, clone size, V gene, D gene, J gene. A D gene is named only where the DNA matches it firmly. Only some rows state a clone size, as once, few, many or a class for expanded clones.

CASSQGSGSGFGTGELFF,TGCGCCAGCAGCCAGGGTTCGGGATCGGGGTTCGGCACCGGGGAGCTGTTTTTT,-,TRBV4-3,-,TRBJ2-2
CATSSERTAEAFF,TGTGCCACCAGCAGCGAAAGGACAGCAGAAGCTTTCTTT,few,TRBV15,-,TRBJ1-1
CASSLGLAGGTTYEQYF,TGCGCCAGCAGCCTGGGACTAGCGGGGGGGACGACCTACGAGCAGTACTTC,-,TRBV5-1,TRBD2,TRBJ2-7
CASGQSSTDTQYF,TGTGCCAGCGGACAGTCAAGCACAGATACGCAGTATTTT,-,TRBV10-3,-,TRBJ2-3
CASSQGTGASYEQYF,TGTGCCAGCAGCCAGGGGACAGGCGCCTCCTACGAGCAGTACTTC,-,TRBV4-2,TRBD1,TRBJ2-7
CASSQNQGAYNEQFF,TGCGCCAGCAGCCAAAATCAAGGGGCCTACAATGAGCAGTTCTTC,-,TRBV4-3,-,TRBJ2-1
CASSSPRDRGNNEQFF,TGTGCCAGCAGTTCCCCCCGGGACAGGGGGAACAATGAGCAGTTCTTC,-,TRBV6-2/TRBV6-3,TRBD1,TRBJ2-1
CASSLGDRGLGEQYF,TGTGCCAGCAGCTTAGGGGACAGGGGGCTGGGTGAGCAGTACTTC,-,TRBV7-9,TRBD1,TRBJ2-7
CASSQENRGSPLHF,TGTGCCAGCAGCCAAGAAAACAGGGGGTCACCCCTCCACTTT,-,TRBV4-2,TRBD1,TRBJ1-6
CASSPLQGNNEKLFF,TGCGCCAGCAGCCCCCTACAGGGAAATAATGAAAAACTGTTTTTT,few,TRBV4-3,-,TRBJ1-4
CASSSTTRTDTQYF,TGTGCCAGCAGCTCGACTACACGCACAGATACGCAGTATTTT,-,TRBV7-2,-,TRBJ2-3
CASSPPERTVWGPLHF,TGTGCCAGCTCACCACCAGAAAGGACAGTATGGGGACCCCTCCACTTT,once,TRBV18,-,TRBJ1-6
CASSSSGGAPQETQYF,TGTGCCAGCAGCTCTAGCGGGGGGGCCCCCCAAGAGACCCAGTACTTC,-,TRBV7-6,TRBD2,TRBJ2-5
CASSPRTSGGLNNEQFF,TGTGCCAGCTCACCACGGACTAGCGGGGGCCTAAACAATGAGCAGTTCTTC,once,TRBV18,TRBD2,TRBJ2-1
CASSPRGASYNEQFF,TGTGCCAGCAGCCCGCGAGGCGCCTCCTACAATGAGCAGTTCTTC,few,TRBV7-9,-,TRBJ2-1
CASSLVGSYEQYF,TGTGCCAGCAGTTTGGTCGGCTCCTACGAGCAGTACTTC,once,TRBV12-3/TRBV12-4,-,TRBJ2-7
CASSSSMDRLEQYF,TGTGCCAGCAGCTCCAGCATGGACAGGCTCGAGCAGTACTTC,-,TRBV7-9,TRBD1,TRBJ2-7
CASSPRRIGAFF,TGTGCCAGCAGCCCAAGGAGGATCGGTGCTTTCTTT,-,TRBV9,-,TRBJ1-1
CASSDPGQGDSEQYF,TGTGCCAGCAGTGACCCGGGACAGGGTGATTCGGAGCAGTACTTC,-,TRBV6-1,TRBD1,TRBJ2-7
CASSPLAGYEQYF,TGTGCCAGTAGTCCCCTAGCGGGATACGAGCAGTACTTC,-,TRBV19,TRBD2,TRBJ2-7
CASSESSGHTNYGYTF,TGTGCCAGTAGTGAATCCTCGGGACACACGAACTATGGCTACACCTTC,-,TRBV19,-,TRBJ1-2
CASRLITSEQYF,TGTGCCAGCAGGTTGATTACTTCCGAGCAGTACTTC,-,TRBV12-3/TRBV12-4,-,TRBJ2-7
CASSMRGALWKLFF,TGTGCCAGTAGTATGCGGGGGGCCTTGTGGAAACTGTTTTTT,-,TRBV19,-,TRBJ1-4
CAWSRTGGAETQYF,TGTGCCTGGAGTAGGACAGGGGGCGCGGAGACCCAGTACTTC,-,TRBV30,TRBD1,TRBJ2-5
CASIGSGQGWYGYTF,TGTGCCAGTATTGGATCTGGACAAGGATGGTATGGCTACACCTTC,-,TRBV19,-,TRBJ1-2
CASSFPGRSHGELFF,TGCGCCAGCAGCTTCCCGGGTCGGTCGCACGGGGAGCTGTTTTTT,-,TRBV5-1,-,TRBJ2-2
CASSPDRGRNTIYF,TGTGCCAGCTCACCCGACAGGGGAAGGAACACCATATATTTT,-,TRBV18,TRBD1,TRBJ1-3
CASSLKPTGTQNQPQHF,TGTGCCAGCAGTCTCAAGCCAACAGGGACACAGAATCAGCCCCAGCATTTT,-,TRBV27,-,TRBJ1-5
CASSVEAVIYEQYF,TGTGCCAGCAGCGTAGAAGCGGTGATCTACGAGCAGTACTTC,-,TRBV9,-,TRBJ2-7
CSLRDGGGETQYF,TGCAGCCTACGTGACGGAGGTGGGGAGACCCAGTACTTC,-,TRBV29-1,-,TRBJ2-5
CASSFTRTSGDVGAQYF,TGTGCCAGCAGCTTTACCCGGACTAGCGGGGACGTGGGCGCCCAGTACTTC,-,TRBV5-4,TRBD2,TRBJ2-5
CASSHRQGITYEQYF,TGCGCCAGCAGCCACCGACAGGGAATAACGTACGAGCAGTACTTC,-,TRBV4-3,TRBD1,TRBJ2-7
CASSLPGLQTSYEQYF,TGTGCCAGCAGCTTGCCAGGGCTACAGACCTCCTACGAGCAGTACTTC,-,TRBV5-4,-,TRBJ2-7
CASRTGTSTDTQYF,TGTGCCAGTAGGACCGGGACTAGCACAGATACGCAGTATTTT,-,TRBV19,-,TRBJ2-3
CASSLWADNSYEQYF,TGCGCCAGCAGCTTGTGGGCGGACAACTCCTACGAGCAGTACTTC,-,TRBV5-1,-,TRBJ2-7
CASSVSGSSGLTGELFF,TGTGCCAGCAGCGTATCCGGGTCTAGCGGACTCACCGGGGAGCTGTTTTTT,-,TRBV9,TRBD2,TRBJ2-2
CASSLRLAETQYF,TGTGCCAGCAGCTTAAGACTGGCAGAGACCCAGTACTTC,-,TRBV7-9,-,TRBJ2-5
CASSPLTGATETQYF,TGTGCCAGCAGCCCCTTGACAGGGGCCACCGAGACCCAGTACTTC,-,TRBV11-2,TRBD1,TRBJ2-5
CASSLPRGQYEQYF,TGTGCCAGCAGCTTACCCAGGGGGCAATACGAGCAGTACTTC,-,TRBV7-2,TRBD1,TRBJ2-7
CASSLVGTGLGEQYF,TGTGCCAGCAGCTTAGTGGGGACAGGACTTGGGGAGCAGTACTTC,-,TRBV11-1,TRBD1,TRBJ2-7
CSASGDTPREQFF,TGCAGTGCTAGTGGTGACACGCCCCGCGAGCAGTTCTTC,-,TRBV20-1,-,TRBJ2-1
CASSETRTTLRAEAFF,TGTGCCAGCAGCGAAACGAGGACAACCCTTAGGGCTGAAGCTTTCTTT,-,TRBV7-2,-,TRBJ1-1
CASSEIGTSYEQYF,TGTGCCAGCAGTGAAATAGGGACTTCCTACGAGCAGTACTTC,-,TRBV25-1,-,TRBJ2-7
CASSLTVYEQYF,TGTGCCAGCAGTTTGACAGTCTACGAGCAGTACTTC,-,TRBV6-2/TRBV6-3,-,TRBJ2-7
CASSLGGTSYNEQFF,TGTGCCAGCAGCTTGGGCGGAACCTCCTACAATGAGCAGTTCTTC,-,TRBV5-6,-,TRBJ2-1
CASSSYPGQEAFF,TGTGCCAGCTCCTCCTACCCGGGACAGGAAGCTTTCTTT,-,TRBV12-3/TRBV12-4,TRBD1,TRBJ1-1
CASSPGQGAYGYTF,TGTGCCAGCAGCCCTGGACAGGGCGCCTATGGCTACACCTTC,-,TRBV7-9,TRBD1,TRBJ1-2
CATSRLSIPQYF,TGTGCCACCAGCAGGCTATCCATACCTCAGTATTTT,-,TRBV15,-,TRBJ2-3
CAWSVTGEGEQYF,TGTGCCTGGAGTGTAACCGGGGAAGGCGAGCAGTACTTC,-,TRBV30,-,TRBJ2-7
CASSRDWSSYEQYF,TGTGCCAGCTCTCGGGACTGGAGCTCCTACGAGCAGTACTTC,-,TRBV6-5,-,TRBJ2-7
CASSKGRETTNSGSAYEQYF,TGTGCCAGCAGCAAGGGACGGGAGACAACTAATAGCGGGAGTGCCTACGAGCAGTACTTC,-,TRBV21-1,-,TRBJ2-7
CASSFSQGSTEAFF,TGTGCCAGCAGTTTTTCGCAGGGGTCCACTGAAGCTTTCTTT,few,TRBV6-6,-,TRBJ1-1
CASSFQAESSYNEQFF,TGTGCCAGCAGCTTTCAGGCAGAGAGCTCCTACAATGAGCAGTTCTTC,-,TRBV7-2,-,TRBJ2-1
CASSQRDSPNEKLFF,TGTGCCAGCAGCCAACGGGACAGTCCTAATGAAAAACTGTTTTTT,-,TRBV9,TRBD1,TRBJ1-4